The clone carrying this T cell receptor (beta chain) appeared many times. CDR1 is MNHEY, CDR2 SVGAGI, per germline. The CDR3 sequence is 18 residues long. The V end was cut by 0 bases, the J end by 10 bases, with 22 bases between. The data stem from a study of Graves' ophthalmopathy and Graves' hyperthyroidism. The overall study: Peripheral blood was gathered at the point of initial diagnosis, before any treatment started.

In this cohort, patients with other autoimmune diseases, uncontrolled infections, pregnancy or lactation were excluded. TCR beta CDR3 regions were amplified from RNA transcripts. First-round RT-PCR relied on HTBI primers, and a second-round multiplex PCR came next. From the multiplex PCR reads, TCRdb called clonotypes with MiXCR, one entry per CDR3 protein. The data show 300,000 to 450,000 distinct CDR3 sequences, about 17% seen once. J is TRBJ1-6 and V is TRBV6-5; no clear D. Sequenced: peripheral blood. This clonotype originated in an adult woman with stable Graves' hyperthyroidism. For the CDR3, the DNA is TGTGCCAGCAGTTACTCGGGATTGAAAGGCCGGTCTCGGTCACCCCTCCACTTT. Translated: CASSYSGLKGRSRSPLHF.